This T cell receptor beta chain derives from a study of control samples from healthy donors and cancer patients. Some clones are missing from TCRdb's copy, which holds only in-frame ones; the method was immunoSEQ multiplex PCR. The sample has approximately 170,000 clones; 90% are singletons. Deletions cut 5 bases from V and 9 bases from J, with 11 bases between. The length of the CDR3 is 12 residues. This chain uses TRBV12-3 or TRBV12-4 with TRBJ2-1; D may be TRBD1 (5 bases). Sequenced: blood. The TCR comes from a woman in her fifties or sixties in good health. CDR3 coding DNA: TGTGCCAGCAGTGCCGCAGGGCTTGAGCAGTTCTTC. It is translated as CASSAAGLEQFF.